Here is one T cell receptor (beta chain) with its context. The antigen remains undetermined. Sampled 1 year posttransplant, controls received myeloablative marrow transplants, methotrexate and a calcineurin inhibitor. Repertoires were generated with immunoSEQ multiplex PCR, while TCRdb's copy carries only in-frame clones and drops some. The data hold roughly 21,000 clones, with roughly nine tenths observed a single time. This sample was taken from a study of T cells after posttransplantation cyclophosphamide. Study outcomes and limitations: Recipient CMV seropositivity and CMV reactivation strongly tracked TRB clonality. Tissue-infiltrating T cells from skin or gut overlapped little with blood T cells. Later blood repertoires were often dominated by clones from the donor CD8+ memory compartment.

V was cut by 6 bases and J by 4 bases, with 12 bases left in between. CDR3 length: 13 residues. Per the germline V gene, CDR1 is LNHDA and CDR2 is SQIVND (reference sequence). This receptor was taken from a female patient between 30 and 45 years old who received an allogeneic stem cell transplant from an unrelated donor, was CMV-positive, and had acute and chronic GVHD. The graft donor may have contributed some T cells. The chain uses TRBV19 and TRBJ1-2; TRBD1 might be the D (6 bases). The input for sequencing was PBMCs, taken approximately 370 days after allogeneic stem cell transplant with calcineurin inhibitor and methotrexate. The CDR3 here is CASSRDTLYGYTF. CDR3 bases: TGTGCCAGTAGCCGGGACACCCTCTATGGCTACACCTTC.